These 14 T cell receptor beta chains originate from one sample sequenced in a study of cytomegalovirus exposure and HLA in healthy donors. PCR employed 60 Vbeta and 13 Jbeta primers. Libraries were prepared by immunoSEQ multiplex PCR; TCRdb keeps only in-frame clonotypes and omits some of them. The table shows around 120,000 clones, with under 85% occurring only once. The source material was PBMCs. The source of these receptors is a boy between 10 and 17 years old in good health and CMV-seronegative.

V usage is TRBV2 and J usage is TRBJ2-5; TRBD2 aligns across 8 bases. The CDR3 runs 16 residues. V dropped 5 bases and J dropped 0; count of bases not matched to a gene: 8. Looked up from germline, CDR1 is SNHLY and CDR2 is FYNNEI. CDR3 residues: CASSPRGAGDQETQYF. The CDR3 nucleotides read TGTGCCAGCAGTCCCAGGGGAGCGGGAGACCAAGAGACCCAGTACTTC.

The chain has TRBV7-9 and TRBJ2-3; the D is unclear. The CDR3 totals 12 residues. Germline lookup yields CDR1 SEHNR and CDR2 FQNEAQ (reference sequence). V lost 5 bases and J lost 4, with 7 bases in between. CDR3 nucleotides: TGTGCCAGCAGCACAGAAGCAGATACGCAGTATTTT. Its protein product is CASSTEADTQYF.

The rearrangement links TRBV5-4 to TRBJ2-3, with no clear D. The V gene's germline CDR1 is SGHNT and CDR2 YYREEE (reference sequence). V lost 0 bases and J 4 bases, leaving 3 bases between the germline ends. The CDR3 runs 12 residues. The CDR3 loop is CASSLASDTQYF. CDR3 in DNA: TGTGCCAGCAGCTTGGCATCAGATACGCAGTATTTT.

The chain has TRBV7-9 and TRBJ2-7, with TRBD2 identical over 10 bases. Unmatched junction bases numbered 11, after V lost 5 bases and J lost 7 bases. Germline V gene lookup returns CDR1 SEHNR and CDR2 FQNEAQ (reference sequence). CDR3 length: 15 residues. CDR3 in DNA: TGTGCCAGCAGCCCAACACTAGCGGGAAGCCAGGAGCAGTACTTC. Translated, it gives CASSPTLAGSQEQYF.

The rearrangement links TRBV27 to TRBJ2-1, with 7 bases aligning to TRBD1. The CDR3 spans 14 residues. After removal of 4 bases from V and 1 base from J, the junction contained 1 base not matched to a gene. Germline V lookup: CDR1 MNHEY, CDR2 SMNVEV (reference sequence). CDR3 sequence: CASSSGGSYNEQFF. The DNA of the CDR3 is TGTGCCAGCAGTTCAGGGGGATCCTACAATGAGCAGTTCTTC.

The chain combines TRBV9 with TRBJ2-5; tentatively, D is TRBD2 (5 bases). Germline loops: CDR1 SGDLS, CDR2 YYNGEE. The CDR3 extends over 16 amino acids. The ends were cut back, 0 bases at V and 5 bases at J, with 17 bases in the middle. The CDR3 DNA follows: TGTGCCAGCAGCGTAGGAGGGATAGACGGTAGGGAGACCCAGTACTTC. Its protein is CASSVGGIDGRETQYF.

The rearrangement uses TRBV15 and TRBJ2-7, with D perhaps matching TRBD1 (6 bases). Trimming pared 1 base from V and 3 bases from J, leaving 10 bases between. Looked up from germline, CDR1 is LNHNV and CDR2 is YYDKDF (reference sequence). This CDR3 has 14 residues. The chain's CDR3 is CATSRGQAVYEQYF. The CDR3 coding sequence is TGTGCCACCAGCAGAGGACAGGCGGTCTACGAGCAGTACTTC.

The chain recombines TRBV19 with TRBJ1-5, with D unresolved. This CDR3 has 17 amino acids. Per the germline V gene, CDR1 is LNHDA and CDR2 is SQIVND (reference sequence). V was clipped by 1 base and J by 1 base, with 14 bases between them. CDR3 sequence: CASSIVARAGSNQPQHF. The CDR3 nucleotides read TGTGCCAGTAGTATAGTTGCTAGGGCGGGGAGCAATCAGCCCCAGCATTTT.

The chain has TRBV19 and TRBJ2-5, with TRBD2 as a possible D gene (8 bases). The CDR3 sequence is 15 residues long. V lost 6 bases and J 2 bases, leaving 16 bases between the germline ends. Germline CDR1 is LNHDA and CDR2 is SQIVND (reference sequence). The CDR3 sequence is CASRRGDSIQETQYF. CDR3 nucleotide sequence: TGTGCCAGTAGGCGGGGGGACAGCATTCAAGAGACCCAGTACTTC.

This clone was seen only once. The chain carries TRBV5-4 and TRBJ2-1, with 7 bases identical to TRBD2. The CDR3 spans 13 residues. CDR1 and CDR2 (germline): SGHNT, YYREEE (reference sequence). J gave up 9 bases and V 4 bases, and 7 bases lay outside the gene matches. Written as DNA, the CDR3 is TGTGCCAGCAGCCCGAGATGGGGGGGTGAGCAGTTCTTC. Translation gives CASSPRWGGEQFF.

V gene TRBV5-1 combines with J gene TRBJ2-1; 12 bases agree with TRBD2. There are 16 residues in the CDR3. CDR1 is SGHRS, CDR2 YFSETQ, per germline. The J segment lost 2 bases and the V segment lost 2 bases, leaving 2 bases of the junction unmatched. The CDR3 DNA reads TGCGCCAGCAGCTTTGCTAGCGGGAGGGCCTACAATGAGCAGTTCTTC. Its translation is CASSFASGRAYNEQFF. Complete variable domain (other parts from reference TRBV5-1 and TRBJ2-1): KAGVTQTPRYLIKTRGQQVTLSCSPISGHRSVSWYQQTPGQGLQFLFEYFSETQRNKGNFPGRFSGRQFSNSRSEMNVSTLELGDSALYLCASSFASGRAYNEQFFGPGTRLTVL.

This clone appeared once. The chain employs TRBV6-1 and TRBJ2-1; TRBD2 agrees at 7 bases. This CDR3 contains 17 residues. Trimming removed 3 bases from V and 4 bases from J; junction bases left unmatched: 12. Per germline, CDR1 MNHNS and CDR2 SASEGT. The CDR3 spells CASSEKGTTQAYNEQFF. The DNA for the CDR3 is TGTGCCAGCAGTGAGAAAGGGACTACCCAAGCATACAATGAGCAGTTCTTC.

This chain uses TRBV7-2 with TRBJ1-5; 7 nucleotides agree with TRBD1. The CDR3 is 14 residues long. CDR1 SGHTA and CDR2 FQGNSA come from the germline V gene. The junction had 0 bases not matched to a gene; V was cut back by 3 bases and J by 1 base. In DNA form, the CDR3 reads TGTGCCAGCAGCTTGGGACAGAGCAATCAGCCCCAGCATTTT. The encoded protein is CASSLGQSNQPQHF.

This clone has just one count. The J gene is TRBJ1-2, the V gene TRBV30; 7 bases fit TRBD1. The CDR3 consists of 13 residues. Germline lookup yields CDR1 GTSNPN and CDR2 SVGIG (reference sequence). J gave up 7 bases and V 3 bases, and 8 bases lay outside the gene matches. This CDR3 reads CAWSRQGTGGYTF. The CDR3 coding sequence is TGTGCCTGGAGCAGACAGGGAACGGGTGGCTACACCTTC. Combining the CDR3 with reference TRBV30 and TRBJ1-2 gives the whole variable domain SQTIHQWPATLVQPVGSPLSLECTVEGTSNPNLYWYRQAAGRGLQLLFYSVGIGQISSEVPQNLSASRPQDRQFILSSKKLLLSDSGFYLCAWSRQGTGGYTFGSGTRLTVV.